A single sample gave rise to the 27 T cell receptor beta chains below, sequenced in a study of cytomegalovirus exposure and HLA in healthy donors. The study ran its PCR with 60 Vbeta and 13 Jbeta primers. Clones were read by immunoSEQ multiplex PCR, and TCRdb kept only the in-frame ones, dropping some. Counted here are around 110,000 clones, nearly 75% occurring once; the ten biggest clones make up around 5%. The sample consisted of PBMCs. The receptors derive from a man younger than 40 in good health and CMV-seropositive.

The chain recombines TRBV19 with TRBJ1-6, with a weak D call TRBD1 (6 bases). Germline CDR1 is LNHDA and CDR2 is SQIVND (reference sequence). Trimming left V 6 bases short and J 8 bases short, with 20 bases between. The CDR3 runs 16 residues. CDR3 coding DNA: TGTGCCAGTAGAACGCATACCAGGGGTTTGGATTCACCCCTCCACTTT. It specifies CASRTHTRGLDSPLHF. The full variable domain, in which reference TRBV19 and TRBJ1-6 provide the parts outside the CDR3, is DGGITQSPKYLFRKEGQNVTLSCEQNLNHDAMYWYRQDPGQGLRLIYYSQIVNDFQKGDIAEGYSVSREKKESFPLTVTSAQKNPTAFYLCASRTHTRGLDSPLHFGNGTRLTVT.

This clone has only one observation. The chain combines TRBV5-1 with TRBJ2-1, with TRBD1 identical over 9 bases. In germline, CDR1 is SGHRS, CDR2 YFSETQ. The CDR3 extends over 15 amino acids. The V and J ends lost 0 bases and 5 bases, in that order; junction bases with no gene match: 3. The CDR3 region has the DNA TGCGCCAGCAGCTTGGACAGGGGGCAAGACAATGAGCAGTTCTTC. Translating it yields CASSLDRGQDNEQFF.

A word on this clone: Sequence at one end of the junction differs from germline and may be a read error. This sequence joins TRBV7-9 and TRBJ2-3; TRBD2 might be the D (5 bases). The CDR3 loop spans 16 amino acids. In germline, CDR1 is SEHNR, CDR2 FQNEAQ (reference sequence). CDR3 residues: CSSSLEGRVAIDTQYF. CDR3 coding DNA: TGTTCCAGCAGCTTAGAAGGGCGGGTGGCGATAGATACGCAGTATTTT.

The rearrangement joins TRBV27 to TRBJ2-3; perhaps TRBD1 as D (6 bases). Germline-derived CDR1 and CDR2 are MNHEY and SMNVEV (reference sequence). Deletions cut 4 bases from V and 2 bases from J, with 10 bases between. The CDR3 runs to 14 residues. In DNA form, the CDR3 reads TGTGCCAGCAGTTCCCAGGGGCCCACAGATACGCAGTATTTT. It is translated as CASSSQGPTDTQYF.

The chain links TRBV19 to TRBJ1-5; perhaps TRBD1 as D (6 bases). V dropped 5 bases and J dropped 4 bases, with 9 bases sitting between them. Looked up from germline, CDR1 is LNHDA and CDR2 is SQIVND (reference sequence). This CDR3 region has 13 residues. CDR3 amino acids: CASSSQGNQPQHF. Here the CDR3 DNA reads TGTGCCAGTAGTTCTCAGGGGAATCAGCCCCAGCATTTT. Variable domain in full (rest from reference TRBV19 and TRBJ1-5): DGGITQSPKYLFRKEGQNVTLSCEQNLNHDAMYWYRQDPGQGLRLIYYSQIVNDFQKGDIAEGYSVSREKKESFPLTVTSAQKNPTAFYLCASSSQGNQPQHFGDGTRLSIL.

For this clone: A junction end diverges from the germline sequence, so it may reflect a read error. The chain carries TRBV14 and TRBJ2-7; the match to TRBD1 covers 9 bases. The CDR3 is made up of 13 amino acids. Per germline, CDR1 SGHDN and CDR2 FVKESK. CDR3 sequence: CASSQVTTGGLHF. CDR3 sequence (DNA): TGTGCCAGCAGCCAGGTTACGACAGGGGGTTTACACTTC.

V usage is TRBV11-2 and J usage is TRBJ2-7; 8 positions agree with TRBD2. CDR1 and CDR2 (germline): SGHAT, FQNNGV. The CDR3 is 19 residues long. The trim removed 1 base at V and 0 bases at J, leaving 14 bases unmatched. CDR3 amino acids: CASSLAWGRAGASSYEQYF. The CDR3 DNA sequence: TGTGCCAGCAGCTTAGCGTGGGGCAGAGCGGGGGCGAGCTCCTACGAGCAGTACTTC.

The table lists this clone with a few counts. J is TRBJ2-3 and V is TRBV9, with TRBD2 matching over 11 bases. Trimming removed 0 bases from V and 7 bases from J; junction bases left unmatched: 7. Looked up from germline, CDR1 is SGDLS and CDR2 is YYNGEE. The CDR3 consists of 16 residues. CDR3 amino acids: CASSVAALAGANTQYF. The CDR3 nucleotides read TGTGCCAGCAGCGTAGCTGCACTAGCGGGGGCCAATACGCAGTATTTT.

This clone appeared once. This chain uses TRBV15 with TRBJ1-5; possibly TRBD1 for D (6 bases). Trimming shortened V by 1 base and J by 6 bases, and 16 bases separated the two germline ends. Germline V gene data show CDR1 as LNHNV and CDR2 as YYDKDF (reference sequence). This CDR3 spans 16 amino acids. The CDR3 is CATSRVDARGGQPQHF. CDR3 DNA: TGTGCCACCAGCAGAGTCGACGCGAGGGGGGGTCAGCCCCAGCATTTT.

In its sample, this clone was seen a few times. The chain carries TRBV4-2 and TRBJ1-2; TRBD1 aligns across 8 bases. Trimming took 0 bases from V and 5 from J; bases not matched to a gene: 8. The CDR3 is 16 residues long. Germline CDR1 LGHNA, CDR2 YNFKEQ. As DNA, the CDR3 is TGTGCCAGCAGCCAAGATAGCGGACAGGGAGATTATGGCTACACCTTC. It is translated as CASSQDSGQGDYGYTF.

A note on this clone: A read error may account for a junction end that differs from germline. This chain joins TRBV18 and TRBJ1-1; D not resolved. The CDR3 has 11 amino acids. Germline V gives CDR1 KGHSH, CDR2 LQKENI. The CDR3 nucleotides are TGTGCCAGCCCACCCCAAGCCGAAGCTTTCTTT. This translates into CASPPQAEAFF.

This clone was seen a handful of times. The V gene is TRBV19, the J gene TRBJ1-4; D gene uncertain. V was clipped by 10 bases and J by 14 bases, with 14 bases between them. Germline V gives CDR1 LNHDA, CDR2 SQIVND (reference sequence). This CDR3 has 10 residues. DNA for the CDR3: TGTGCCACTGGAACAGCAGGCCTGTTTTTT. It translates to CATGTAGLFF.

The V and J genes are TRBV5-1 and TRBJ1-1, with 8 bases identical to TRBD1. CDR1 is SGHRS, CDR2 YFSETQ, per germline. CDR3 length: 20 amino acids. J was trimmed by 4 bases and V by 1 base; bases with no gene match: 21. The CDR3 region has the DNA TGCGCCAGCAGCTTGTTCCTAACCGGGACAGGTACCTTTGTGGGCACTGAAGCTTTCTTT. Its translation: CASSLFLTGTGTFVGTEAFF.

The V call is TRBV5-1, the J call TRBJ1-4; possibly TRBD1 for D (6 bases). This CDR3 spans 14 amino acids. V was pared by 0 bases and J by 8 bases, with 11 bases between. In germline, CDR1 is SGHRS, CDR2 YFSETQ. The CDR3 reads CASSLGTGSEKLFF. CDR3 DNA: TGCGCCAGCAGCTTGGGTACAGGGTCGGAAAAACTGTTTTTT.

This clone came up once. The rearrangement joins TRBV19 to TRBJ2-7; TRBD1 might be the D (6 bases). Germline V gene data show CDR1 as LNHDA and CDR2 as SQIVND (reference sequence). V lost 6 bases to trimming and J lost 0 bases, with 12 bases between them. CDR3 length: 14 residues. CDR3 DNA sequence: TGTGCCAGTAGATTACAGGGAAGCTCCTACGAGCAGTACTTC. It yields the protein CASRLQGSSYEQYF.

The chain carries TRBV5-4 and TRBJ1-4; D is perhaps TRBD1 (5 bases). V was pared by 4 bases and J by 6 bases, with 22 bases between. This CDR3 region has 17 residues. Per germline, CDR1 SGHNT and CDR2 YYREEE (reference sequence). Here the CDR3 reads CASSPGAGGGGDEKLFF. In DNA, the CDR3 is TGTGCCAGCAGCCCCGGGGCCGGGGGTGGCGGGGATGAAAAACTGTTTTTT.

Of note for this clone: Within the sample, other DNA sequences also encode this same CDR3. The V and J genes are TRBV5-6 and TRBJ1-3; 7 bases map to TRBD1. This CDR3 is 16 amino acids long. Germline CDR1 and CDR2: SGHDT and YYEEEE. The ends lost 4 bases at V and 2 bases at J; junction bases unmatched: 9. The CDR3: CASSVAGGIPGNTIYF. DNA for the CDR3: TGTGCCAGCAGCGTGGCAGGGGGTATTCCTGGAAACACCATATATTTT.

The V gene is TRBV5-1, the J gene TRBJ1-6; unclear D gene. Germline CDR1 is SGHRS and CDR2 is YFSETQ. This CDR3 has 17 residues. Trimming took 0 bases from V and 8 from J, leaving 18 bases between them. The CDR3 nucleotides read TGCGCCAGCAGCTTGGCCGGTACTCAGAGCGGGGATTCACCCCTCCACTTT. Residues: CASSLAGTQSGDSPLHF.

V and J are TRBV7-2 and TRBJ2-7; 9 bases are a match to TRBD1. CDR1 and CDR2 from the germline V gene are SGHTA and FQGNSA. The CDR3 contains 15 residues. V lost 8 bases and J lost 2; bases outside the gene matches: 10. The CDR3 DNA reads TGTGCCAGCGGAGGGAGACAGGGGGGGACCTACGAGCAGTACTTC. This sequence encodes CASGGRQGGTYEQYF.

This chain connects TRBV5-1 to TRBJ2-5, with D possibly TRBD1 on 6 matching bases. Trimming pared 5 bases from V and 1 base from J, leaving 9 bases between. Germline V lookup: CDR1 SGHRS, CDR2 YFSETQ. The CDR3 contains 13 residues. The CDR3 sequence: CASRDSFQETQYF. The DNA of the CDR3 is TGCGCCAGCAGGGACAGCTTCCAAGAGACCCAGTACTTC.

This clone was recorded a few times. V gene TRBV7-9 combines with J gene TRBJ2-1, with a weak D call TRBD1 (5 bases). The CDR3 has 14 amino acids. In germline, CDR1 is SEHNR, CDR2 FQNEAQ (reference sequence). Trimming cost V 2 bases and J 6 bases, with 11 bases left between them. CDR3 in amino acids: CASSLIAGANEQFF. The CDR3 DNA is TGTGCCAGCAGCTTAATCGCTGGGGCCAATGAGCAGTTCTTC.

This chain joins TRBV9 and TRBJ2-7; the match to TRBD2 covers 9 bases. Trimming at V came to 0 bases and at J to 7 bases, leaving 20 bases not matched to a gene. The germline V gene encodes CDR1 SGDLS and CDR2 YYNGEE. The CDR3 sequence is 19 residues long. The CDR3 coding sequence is TGTGCCAGCAGCGTAGACGGTGGTAGCGGGGGAACCAATCCACATGAGCAGTACTTC. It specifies CASSVDGGSGGTNPHEQYF.

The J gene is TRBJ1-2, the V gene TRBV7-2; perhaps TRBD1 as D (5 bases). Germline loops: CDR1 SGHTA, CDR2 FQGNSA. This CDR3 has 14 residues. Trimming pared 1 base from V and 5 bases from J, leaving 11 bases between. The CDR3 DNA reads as TGTGCCAGCAGCTTAGGGACACAATTTTATGGCTACACCTTC. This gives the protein CASSLGTQFYGYTF.

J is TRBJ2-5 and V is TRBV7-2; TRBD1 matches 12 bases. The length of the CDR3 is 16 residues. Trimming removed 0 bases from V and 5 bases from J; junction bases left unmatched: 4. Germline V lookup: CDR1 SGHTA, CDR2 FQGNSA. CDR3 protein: CASSLAGTGGYETQYF. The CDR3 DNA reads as TGTGCCAGCAGCTTAGCGGGGACAGGGGGCTATGAGACCCAGTACTTC.

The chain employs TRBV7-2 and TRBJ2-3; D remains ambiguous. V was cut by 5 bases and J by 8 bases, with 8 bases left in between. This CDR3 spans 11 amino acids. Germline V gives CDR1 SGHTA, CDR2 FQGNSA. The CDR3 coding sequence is TGTGCCAGCAGCCCCTCGGGTACGCAGTATTTT. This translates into CASSPSGTQYF.

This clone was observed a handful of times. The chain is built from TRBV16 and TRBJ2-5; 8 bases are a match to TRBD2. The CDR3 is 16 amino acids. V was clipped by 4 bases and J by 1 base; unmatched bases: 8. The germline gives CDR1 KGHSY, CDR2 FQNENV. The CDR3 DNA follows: TGTGCCAGCAGCCCGCCGGGAGGGCAGGTCCAAGAGACCCAGTACTTC. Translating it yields CASSPPGGQVQETQYF.

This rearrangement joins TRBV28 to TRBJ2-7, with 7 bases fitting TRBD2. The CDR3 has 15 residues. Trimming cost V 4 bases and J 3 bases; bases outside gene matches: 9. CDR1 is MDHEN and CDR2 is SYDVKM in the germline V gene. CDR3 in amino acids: CASSSWEGSRYEQYF. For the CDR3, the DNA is TGTGCCAGCAGTTCATGGGAGGGAAGCCGCTACGAGCAGTACTTC.